This TCR beta chain was captured by sequencing in a study of T cells in Graves' hyperthyroidism and ophthalmopathy. Germline values: CDR1 MDHEN, CDR2 SYDVKM. This CDR3 contains 17 residues. V shed 5 bases, J shed 5 bases, and the junction held 14 bases outside the gene matches. This clonotype was seen many times. Researchers took RNA transcripts and amplified the TCR beta CDR3 regions from them. RT-PCR in the first round (using the HTBI primer set) targeted the TCR CDR3. In TCRdb, the multiplex PCR reads were re-called with MiXCR into one record per CDR3 protein. Of under 350,000 distinct CDR3 sequences listed, 25% to 30% are singletons.

The gene calls are TRBV28 and TRBJ2-5, with TRBD1 matching 10 bases. This sequence originates from a man aged 35 to 55 with Graves' hyperthyroidism that later progressed to Graves' ophthalmopathy. Specimen: blood. CDR3 loop: CASSRDRGRGGLETQYF. CDR3 bases: TGTGCCAGCAGTAGGGACAGGGGTAGGGGAGGCCTTGAGACCCAGTACTTC. The variable domain in full, with the rest retrieved from reference TRBV28 and TRBJ2-5, is DVKVTQSSRYLVKRTGEKVFLECVQDMDHENMFWYRQDPGLGLRLIYFSYDVKMKEKGDIPEGYSVSREKKERFSLILESASTNQTSMYLCASSRDRGRGGLETQYFGPGTRLLVL.